One TCR beta chain is described in this entry. Germline lookup yields CDR1 KGHDR and CDR2 SFDVKD. V trimming: 9 bases; J trimming: 5 bases; junction bases outside the gene matches: 6. CDR3 length: 12 amino acids. Original processing notes: Estimates of nucleated cell counts were drawn from the amplification of reference gene primers. Data came from immunoSEQ multiplex PCR; TCRdb stores just in-frame clones and leaves some out. V, J and clone size reflect that table, while D and trimming were determined from the DNA. This table has 90,000 to 150,000 clones, about 85% appearing once. The sample comes from a study of blood T cell repertoires in COVID-19. The overall study: Some COVID-19 samples were acute and others convalescent; all came from the United States, Italy and Spain. In each case, the material was cDNA or gDNA derived from T cells, B-cell-depleted T cells, or PBMCs.

Sequencing input: peripheral blood. The source is a human donor in a cohort sampled during active COVID-19. This chain connects TRBV24-1 to TRBJ2-7, with 7 bases matching TRBD2. In DNA, the CDR3 is TGTGCCACCGGGGGGGACTTCGACGAGCAGTACTTC. Protein: CATGGDFDEQYF.